Listed below are T cell receptor beta chains from one sample, sequenced in a study of cytomegalovirus exposure and HLA in healthy donors. Method: immunoSEQ multiplex PCR; TCRdb's copy keeps in-frame clones and lacks some. The sample has around 190,000 clones; 86% are singletons. The sample consisted of PBMCs. Receptors were obtained from a man aged 25-45 years in good health and CMV-seropositive. CDR3s include the opening cysteine and the closing phenylalanine or tryptophan. The D gene is left open where the match is weak. Expanded clones get a size class; other rows say once, few or many, or leave the size out.

V	size	J	D	CDR3	DNA
TRBV18	.	TRBJ1-5	.	CASSPTAGNSNQPQHF	TGTGCCAGCTCCCCCACGGCAGGGAATAGCAATCAGCCCCAGCATTTT
TRBV6-1	.	TRBJ2-5	TRBD1	CASSGGGTGRETQYF	TGTGCCAGCAGTGGGGGAGGGACAGGGAGAGAGACCCAGTACTTC
TRBV10-2	once	TRBJ2-2	TRBD2	CASRTSGNTGELFF	TGCGCCAGCCGGACTAGTGGGAACACCGGGGAGCTGTTTTTT
TRBV5-1	.	TRBJ1-1	.	CASSSQGGTEAFF	TGCGCCAGCAGCTCCCAGGGAGGCACTGAAGCTTTCTTT
TRBV27	.	TRBJ1-2	.	CASRSRQAGLPGYTF	TGTGCCAGCAGGTCTAGACAGGCCGGGCTCCCTGGCTACACCTTC
TRBV28	.	TRBJ2-7	.	CASTVSYPYEQYF	TGTGCCAGCACCGTCTCGTACCCCTACGAGCAGTACTTC
TRBV27	.	TRBJ1-1	.	CASSLVWGGGRTEAFF	TGTGCCAGCAGTTTGGTTTGGGGGGGAGGACGGACTGAAGCTTTCTTT
TRBV6-5	.	TRBJ2-1	.	CASTAMASSYNEQFF	TGTGCCAGCACGGCGATGGCAAGCTCCTACAATGAGCAGTTCTTC
TRBV28	.	TRBJ1-5	.	CASSFSQPQHF	TGTGCCAGCAGTTTTAGTCAGCCCCAGCATTTT
TRBV5-6	.	TRBJ1-1	.	CASSFRVRLGSQAFF	TGTGCCAGCAGCTTCCGGGTCCGGTTGGGTAGTCAAGCTTTCTTT
TRBV11-1	.	TRBJ1-1	.	CASSNSVVRRMLEAFF	TGTGCCAGCAGTAACTCAGTTGTTCGTCGGATGCTCGAAGCTTTCTTT
TRBV4-3	.	TRBJ1-2	.	CASSQETVRMEGYTF	TGCGCCAGCAGCCAAGAAACAGTGCGGATGGAGGGGTACACCTTC
TRBV15	.	TRBJ1-5	.	CATSRASFVRGNQPQHF	TGTGCCACCAGCAGAGCCTCGTTTGTGAGGGGAAATCAGCCCCAGCATTTT
TRBV30	.	TRBJ1-2	.	CAWSYGSYGYTF	TGTGCCTGGAGTTACGGGAGCTATGGCTACACCTTC
TRBV2	.	TRBJ2-5	TRBD1	CASSELTGGTQETQYF	TGTGCCAGCAGTGAATTGACAGGGGGCACCCAAGAGACCCAGTACTTC
TRBV11-2	.	TRBJ1-1	.	CASSLEGAYTEAFF	TGTGCCAGCAGCTTAGAGGGGGCGTACACTGAAGCTTTCTTT
TRBV27	.	TRBJ2-5	.	CASSPRAGETQYF	TGTGCCAGCAGTCCCCGGGCCGGGGAGACCCAGTACTTC
TRBV4-1	few	TRBJ2-1	.	CASSPTPRQKSYEQFF	TGCGCCAGCAGCCCAACACCTCGACAGAAAAGTTATGAGCAGTTCTTC
TRBV4-3	.	TRBJ1-5	.	CASSQGRGGQPQHF	TGCGCCAGCAGCCAAGGCAGGGGCGGACAGCCCCAGCATTTT
TRBV4-1	.	TRBJ2-2	.	CASSQVKGAGELFF	TGCGCCAGCAGCCAAGTGAAAGGTGCCGGGGAGCTGTTTTTT
TRBV25-1	.	TRBJ1-5	.	CASSGGNQPQHF	TGTGCCAGCAGTGGTGGCAATCAGCCCCAGCATTTT
TRBV11-3	.	TRBJ2-7	TRBD2	CASSLGGTSYDEQYF	TGTGCCAGCAGCTTAGGGGGGACTAGTTACGACGAGCAGTACTTC
TRBV11-2	.	TRBJ2-7	.	CASSLGGPYEQYF	TGTGCCAGCAGCTTAGGGGGTCCGTACGAGCAGTACTTC
TRBV18	once	TRBJ1-1	.	CASSPGSSNTEAFF	TGTGCCAGCTCACCGGGCAGCTCGAACACTGAAGCTTTCTTT
TRBV5-8	.	TRBJ2-5	.	CASSFMVETQYF	TGTGCCAGCAGCTTTATGGTTGAGACCCAGTACTTC
TRBV6-5	.	TRBJ2-7	.	CASSYDWGSYEQYF	TGTGCCAGCAGTTACGATTGGGGTTCCTACGAGCAGTACTTC
TRBV5-5	.	TRBJ2-5	TRBD1	CASSLTGALVETQYF	TGTGCCAGCAGCTTGACAGGGGCGCTCGTAGAGACCCAGTACTTC
TRBV11-2	.	TRBJ2-2	.	CASSLSPRGSTGELFF	TGTGCCAGCAGCTTATCCCCTCGGGGAAGCACCGGGGAGCTGTTTTTT
TRBV9	.	TRBJ2-3	TRBD1	CASSARQGWGTDTQYF	TGTGCCAGCAGCGCGAGACAGGGATGGGGCACAGATACGCAGTATTTT
TRBV5-4	.	TRBJ2-7	.	CASSSQNLRDDEQYF	TGTGCCAGCAGCTCCCAAAACCTCAGGGACGACGAGCAGTACTTC
TRBV23-1	.	TRBJ1-3	.	CASSRPGPGRLAGNTIYF	TGCGCCAGCAGTCGCCCCGGTCCGGGGAGGCTTGCTGGAAACACCATATATTTT
TRBV13	.	TRBJ2-1	.	CASSPREHQGNEQFF	TGTGCCAGCAGCCCACGGGAGCACCAGGGCAATGAGCAGTTCTTC
TRBV19	many	TRBJ2-1	.	CASSMEGTYNEQFF	TGTGCCAGTAGTATGGAGGGTACCTACAATGAGCAGTTCTTC
TRBV18	.	TRBJ1-5	TRBD1	CASSPDRNQPQHF	TGTGCCAGCTCACCGGACAGGAATCAGCCCCAGCATTTT
TRBV21-1	.	TRBJ1-1	.	CASSKARHYTEAFF	TGTGCCAGCAGCAAAGCGAGACATTACACTGAAGCTTTCTTT
TRBV27	.	TRBJ2-2	TRBD1	CASLDRGQGTGELFF	TGTGCCAGCCTAGACAGGGGGCAGGGCACCGGGGAGCTGTTTTTT
TRBV28	.	TRBJ2-1	.	CASSHIRGVSNEQFF	TGTGCCAGCAGTCATATCAGGGGCGTAAGCAATGAGCAGTTCTTC
TRBV28	.	TRBJ2-7	TRBD2	CASSPAGVRYEQYF	TGTGCCAGCAGCCCCGCGGGAGTACGTTACGAGCAGTACTTC
TRBV5-1	.	TRBJ1-4	TRBD1	CASSPRPQGAGYEKLFF	TGCGCCAGCAGCCCCCGACCACAGGGGGCCGGTTATGAAAAACTGTTTTTT
TRBV10-3	.	TRBJ2-1	.	CAISDFEGASYNEQFF	TGTGCCATCAGTGACTTCGAGGGAGCCTCCTACAATGAGCAGTTCTTC
TRBV6-5	.	TRBJ1-2	TRBD1	CASRAQGGSGYTF	TGTGCCAGCAGAGCCCAGGGGGGATCGGGCTACACCTTC
TRBV6-1	.	TRBJ1-5	.	CASRADFNQPQHF	TGTGCCAGCAGGGCAGATTTCAATCAGCCCCAGCATTTT
TRBV5-1	.	TRBJ1-1	.	CASSQNRDEAFF	TGCGCCAGCAGCCAGAACCGGGACGAAGCTTTCTTT
TRBV7-2	once	TRBJ2-2	TRBD2	CASSPPGGATGELFF	TGTGCCAGCAGCCCCCCCGGGGGGGCCACCGGGGAGCTGTTTTTT
TRBV7-9	once	TRBJ1-4	.	CASSPSGGEKLFF	TGTGCCAGCAGCCCGAGCGGGGGGGAAAAACTGTTTTTT
TRBV7-6	few	TRBJ2-2	.	CASSWGQNTGELFF	TGTGCCAGCAGCTGGGGACAGAACACCGGGGAGCTGTTTTTT